Each of the 10 T cell receptor beta chains below was sequenced from the same sample in a study of cytomegalovirus exposure and HLA in healthy donors. The PCR employed 60 Vbeta primers together with 13 Jbeta primers. Sequencing used immunoSEQ multiplex PCR; TCRdb keeps in-frame clones, though not all of them. The table has about 300,000 clones, about nine tenths seen once. Material: PBMCs. The receptors come from a man aged 35 to 55 in good health and CMV-seropositive.

V is TRBV4-1 and J is TRBJ2-3, with a weak D call TRBD1 (5 bases). From germline, CDR1 is MGHRA and CDR2 YSYEKL. V lost 0 bases to trimming and J lost 0 bases, with 7 bases between them. CDR3 length equals 15 residues. The chain's CDR3 is CASSQERGSTDTQYF. The CDR3 nucleotides read TGCGCCAGCAGCCAAGAAAGGGGAAGCACAGATACGCAGTATTTT.

The sample holds one count of this clone. This chain joins TRBV7-8 and TRBJ2-3; D ambiguous. Germline V gene data show CDR1 as SGHVS and CDR2 as FQNEAQ. This CDR3 region has 16 residues. Trimming pared 5 bases from V and 1 base from J, leaving 16 bases between. For the CDR3, the DNA is TGTGCCAGCAGCCTCCCGCAGGTGATAGGCACAGATACGCAGTATTTT. It encodes CASSLPQVIGTDTQYF.

The chain joins TRBV5-6 to TRBJ2-5, with a possible D match to TRBD2 (6 bases). CDR3 size: 16 residues. Trimming stripped 3 bases from V and 2 bases from J, with 17 bases between. The germline V gene has CDR1 SGHDT and CDR2 YYEEEE. This CDR3 reads CASSSFRGWTQETQYF. DNA for the CDR3: TGTGCCAGCAGCTCATTCCGGGGGTGGACTCAAGAGACCCAGTACTTC.

This clone was counted a few times. The V gene is TRBV13, the J gene TRBJ2-1, with D unclear. V lost 5 bases and J 12 bases, leaving 14 bases between the germline ends. Looked up from germline, CDR1 is PRHDT and CDR2 is FYEKMQ (reference sequence). The CDR3 sequence is 12 residues long. The chain's CDR3 is CASSLADQGQFF. CDR3 bases: TGTGCCAGCAGCCTTGCGGATCAAGGGCAGTTCTTC.

This chain uses TRBV19 with TRBJ1-1, with 8 positions matching TRBD1. V shed 2 bases and J 4 bases; nucleotides not matched to a gene: 3. CDR3 length: 14 amino acids. Germline V CDR1 and CDR2: LNHDA, SQIVND (reference sequence). The DNA of the CDR3 is TGTGCCAGTAGTATACAGGGGGCGGGCACTGAAGCTTTCTTT. It codes for CASSIQGAGTEAFF. Variable domain in full (rest from reference TRBV19 and TRBJ1-1): DGGITQSPKYLFRKEGQNVTLSCEQNLNHDAMYWYRQDPGQGLRLIYYSQIVNDFQKGDIAEGYSVSREKKESFPLTVTSAQKNPTAFYLCASSIQGAGTEAFFGQGTRLTVV.

CDR3 bases: TGTGCCAGTAGTATGGGAGGTAGCGGGAGCTACGAGCAGTACTTC. Its translation is CASSMGGSGSYEQYF. The chain links TRBV19 to TRBJ2-7, with 9 bases fitting TRBD2. This CDR3 comprises 15 residues. CDR1 is LNHDA and CDR2 is SQIVND in the germline V gene (reference sequence). The junction had 6 bases not matched to a gene; V was cut back by 3 bases and J by 3 bases.

This chain links TRBV7-9 with TRBJ2-7, with TRBD1 identical over 7 bases. Per the germline V gene, CDR1 is SEHNR and CDR2 is FQNEAQ (reference sequence). The CDR3 has 14 amino acids. J was trimmed by 5 bases and V by 5 bases; bases with no gene match: 9. The CDR3 DNA sequence: TGTGCCAGCAGCCACACAGGGGATTCTGACGAGCAGTACTTC. Translating gives CASSHTGDSDEQYF.

The chain uses TRBV2 and TRBJ1-5; D ambiguous. There are 12 residues in the CDR3. The germline CDR1 and CDR2 sequences are SNHLY and FYNNEI. The V end lost 5 bases, the J end lost 4 bases, and 6 bases lay between the germline ends. The CDR3 DNA reads as TGTGCCAGCAGTCGGGTGAATCAGCCCCAGCATTTT. Translating gives CASSRVNQPQHF.

This chain joins TRBV4-2 and TRBJ1-2; tentatively, D is TRBD1 (6 bases). Per germline, CDR1 LGHNA and CDR2 YNFKEQ. V lost 0 bases to trimming and J lost 4 bases, with 15 bases between them. The CDR3 has 16 amino acids. In DNA, the CDR3 is TGTGCCAGCAGCCAAGATTGGGGGCAGGGGACCTATGGCTACACCTTC. Its protein is CASSQDWGQGTYGYTF.

The chain employs TRBV29-1 and TRBJ2-5; D uncertain. The J call may be in error: the DNA end matches TRBJ2-7 better. The CDR3 runs to 11 residues. The V gene's germline CDR1 is SQVTM and CDR2 ANQGSEA. CDR3 coding DNA: TGCAGCGTTGACTCGTCCTACGAGCAGTACTTC. As protein: CSVDSSYEQYF.